The source of this T cell receptor (beta chain) is a study of cytomegalovirus exposure and HLA in healthy donors. Among the donors, all were healthy bone marrow donors. The CDR3 is made up of 14 amino acids. The germline CDR1 and CDR2 sequences are SGHNT and YENEEA. Between the trimmed V and J ends, which lost 1 base and 4 bases, there was a span of 7 bases. The PCR was carried out with 60 Vbeta primers and 13 Jbeta primers. The protocol was immunoSEQ multiplex PCR, while the TCRdb copy is restricted to in-frame clones and leaves out a portion. The record lists about 200,000 clones, of which the ten most abundant hold 1.1%. Points on this clone: Antigen: not known.

The study, taken as a whole, reports: In a later analysis, donors in an Asian-associated ancestry cluster reportedly had fewer N-insertions in productive TCRs than the cohort mean. The investigators catalogued 150 to 200 TCR beta chains as cytomegalovirus-associated. Most likely, a cluster of highly shared sequence variants arose as a sequencing artifact.

This receptor was obtained from a girl aged 2 to 9 in good health and CMV-seropositive. Sequenced: PBMCs. The chain links TRBV11-3 to TRBJ2-2, with a possible D match to TRBD1 (6 bases). The CDR3 bases are TGTGCCAGCAGCTTAGCCAGGGGCACCGGGGAGCTGTTTTTT. As protein: CASSLARGTGELFF.